This T cell receptor beta chain was recovered during a study of cytomegalovirus exposure and HLA in healthy donors. Study conclusions and caveats: Cytomegalovirus status, reportedly, was diagnosed with high specificity and sensitivity by the classifier. According to a subsequent analysis, TCR clusters from the first cohort were inclined to appear together in the roughly 120 validation repertoires.

Some clones are missing from TCRdb's copy, which holds only in-frame ones; the method was immunoSEQ multiplex PCR. The table records about 130,000 clones, about nine tenths of them present only once. Concerning this clone itself: Its antigen is currently unknown.

Material: PBMCs. This receptor was obtained from a woman aged 18-29 years in good health and CMV-seronegative.

The CDR3 DNA is TGTGCCAGCAGCTGGGACACCCCTTGGGAGCAGTACTTC. Residues: CASSWDTPWEQYF. The V gene is TRBV11-2, the J gene TRBJ2-7; possible D gene TRBD1, 6 bases. V was pared by 4 bases and J by 7 bases, with 14 bases between. The CDR3 length is 13 residues. Germline V gene sequence: CDR1 SGHAT, CDR2 FQNNGV.